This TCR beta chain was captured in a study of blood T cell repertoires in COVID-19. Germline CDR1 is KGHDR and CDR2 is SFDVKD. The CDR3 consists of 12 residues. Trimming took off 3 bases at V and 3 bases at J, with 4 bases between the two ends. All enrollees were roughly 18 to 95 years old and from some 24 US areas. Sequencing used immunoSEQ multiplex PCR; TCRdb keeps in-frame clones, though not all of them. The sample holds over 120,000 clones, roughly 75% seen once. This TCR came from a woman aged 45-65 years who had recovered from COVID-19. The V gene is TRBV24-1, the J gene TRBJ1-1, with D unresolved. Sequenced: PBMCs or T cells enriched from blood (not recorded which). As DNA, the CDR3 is TGTGCCACCAGTGATCCCTACACTGAAGCTTTCTTT. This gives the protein CATSDPYTEAFF.